This is a list of T cell receptor beta chains from one sample in a study of T cell responses to AZD1222 COVID-19 vaccine. Here immunoSEQ multiplex PCR was the method, and the copy in TCRdb shows in-frame clones only, minus some. This table has about 100,000 clones, about 90% appearing once. Sequencing used peripheral blood, obtained on day 0 of AZD1222 vaccination. The source is an adult in good health. Both conserved end residues are part of each CDR3. A D gene is named only where the DNA matches it firmly. Clone size is not always given. Where it is, it says once, few, many or a class for expanded clones.

V: TRBV19; J: TRBJ1-2; D: NA; size: once; DNA: TGTGCCAGTAACGTGGGGGGCTCGTATGGCTACACCTTC; CDR3: CASNVGGSYGYTF
V: TRBV3-1/TRBV3-2; J: TRBJ2-3; D: TRBD2; size: NA; DNA: TGTGCCAGCAGCCCCGGGACTAGCGGGGGGGCAGATACGCAGTATTTT; CDR3: CASSPGTSGGADTQYF
V: TRBV6-2/TRBV6-3; J: TRBJ2-7; D: NA; size: NA; DNA: TGTGCCAGCAGTTCTCCTCCACTGGCCGGGGGTTACGAGCAGTACTTC; CDR3: CASSSPPLAGGYEQYF
V: TRBV5-4; J: TRBJ2-6; D: TRBD1; size: NA; DNA: TGTGCCAGCAGCTTGGAGGGGGCCCGTCGGGCCAACGTCCTGACTTTC; CDR3: CASSLEGARRANVLTF
V: TRBV12-5; J: TRBJ1-2; D: NA; size: once; DNA: TGTGCTAGTGGTTTAGGGCCGTCCTATGGCTACACCTTC; CDR3: CASGLGPSYGYTF
V: TRBV9; J: TRBJ2-5; D: NA; size: NA; DNA: TGTGCCAGCAGCCCCCGGACAGTCCAAGAGACCCAGTACTTC; CDR3: CASSPRTVQETQYF
V: TRBV10-3; J: TRBJ2-3; D: NA; size: NA; DNA: TGTGCCATCAGTGGGGCCCACATTGGCCCCACAGATACGCAGTATTTT; CDR3: CAISGAHIGPTDTQYF
V: TRBV7-8; J: TRBJ2-3; D: NA; size: NA; DNA: TGTGCCAGCAGCACCGGGGAGAGTAGCACAGATACGCAGTATTTT; CDR3: CASSTGESSTDTQYF
V: TRBV27; J: TRBJ2-6; D: TRBD1; size: NA; DNA: TGTGCCAGCAGTTTCCGGGGACAGGGGGCGAATGGGGCCAACGTCCTGACTTTC; CDR3: CASSFRGQGANGANVLTF
V: TRBV18; J: TRBJ1-3; D: NA; size: NA; DNA: TGTGCCAGCTCACCGACCGGAGGAAACACCATATATTTT; CDR3: CASSPTGGNTIYF
V: TRBV6-5; J: TRBJ1-1; D: NA; size: NA; DNA: TGTGCCAGCAGTTACTCCCACACTGAAGCTTTCTTT; CDR3: CASSYSHTEAFF
V: TRBV9; J: TRBJ2-1; D: NA; size: NA; DNA: TGTGCCAGCAGCGTAGCGCGAACTCCCGGGGAATGGCAGTTCTTC; CDR3: CASSVARTPGEWQFF
V: TRBV4-3; J: TRBJ2-2; D: TRBD2; size: NA; DNA: TGCGCCAGCAGCCAAGAGCGGCTAGCGGGAGTCAGAACCGGGGAGCTGTTTTTT; CDR3: CASSQERLAGVRTGELFF
V: TRBV12-3/TRBV12-4; J: TRBJ1-1; D: NA; size: NA; DNA: TGTGCCAGCAGTCTTACAGGGAACGCTTTCTTT; CDR3: CASSLTGNAFF
V: TRBV7-2; J: TRBJ1-3; D: NA; size: NA; DNA: TGTGCCAGCAGCTTAGGGGTCTCTGGAAACACCATATATTTT; CDR3: CASSLGVSGNTIYF
V: TRBV6-5; J: TRBJ2-3; D: TRBD2; size: once; DNA: TGTGCCAGCAGTTACCTGAGCGGGGGGAGCGCAGATACGCAGTATTTT; CDR3: CASSYLSGGSADTQYF
V: TRBV19; J: TRBJ2-1; D: NA; size: NA; DNA: TGTGCCAGTAGTATAATGGCGGTGGGCAATGAGCAGTTCTTC; CDR3: CASSIMAVGNEQFF
V: TRBV23-1; J: TRBJ1-5; D: NA; size: once; DNA: TGCGCCAGCAACAGACTCTCTCCATGCTTGAATCAGCCCCAGCATTTT; CDR3: CASNRLSPCLNQPQHF
V: TRBV2; J: TRBJ1-5; D: TRBD1; size: few; DNA: TGTGCCAGCAGGGGACAGGGGGCGATACAGCCCCAGCATTTT; CDR3: CASRGQGAIQPQHF
V: TRBV11-2; J: TRBJ2-5; D: NA; size: NA; DNA: TGTGCCAGCAGCTTAAGGGGGGGACTGGAAGAGACCCAGTACTTC; CDR3: CASSLRGGLEETQYF
V: TRBV6-1; J: TRBJ1-1; D: NA; size: few; DNA: TGTGCCAGCAGTGAAAGAAGGGATAGGGTGTTAAACACTGAAGCTTTCTTT; CDR3: CASSERRDRVLNTEAFF
V: TRBV5-4; J: TRBJ1-1; D: NA; size: NA; DNA: TGTGCCACCTATGGGTGGGGCACTGAAGCTTTCTTT; CDR3: CATYGWGTEAFF
V: TRBV4-1; J: TRBJ1-5; D: TRBD1; size: NA; DNA: TGCGCCAGCAGTCAATATTCCGGGACAGATCAGCCCCAGCATTTT; CDR3: CASSQYSGTDQPQHF
V: TRBV10-3; J: TRBJ2-1; D: NA; size: NA; DNA: TGTGCCATCAGTGAGAGGGACGGGTCCTTTGGCAATGAGCAGTTCTTC; CDR3: CAISERDGSFGNEQFF
V: TRBV15; J: TRBJ2-1; D: TRBD2; size: few; DNA: TGTGCCACCAGCAGAGGGAGGGATGGCGGCGGGAGTCTGTGGGAGCAGTTCTTC; CDR3: CATSRGRDGGGSLWEQFF
V: TRBV7-2; J: TRBJ1-6; D: NA; size: NA; DNA: TGTGCCAGCAGCTTATACGGCAGGGAGAATTCACCCCTCCACTTT; CDR3: CASSLYGRENSPLHF
V: TRBV16; J: TRBJ2-5; D: NA; size: once; DNA: TGTGCCAGCAGCCAATCCGGTGCCAGCCAAGAGACCCAGTACTTC; CDR3: CASSQSGASQETQYF
V: TRBV12-5; J: TRBJ2-3; D: TRBD2; size: NA; DNA: TGTGCTAGTGGTGCTAGCGGGGGGGATACGCAGTATTTT; CDR3: CASGASGGDTQYF
V: TRBV6-5; J: TRBJ1-6; D: NA; size: NA; DNA: TGTGCCAGCAGTAGGACAAGGGTTAATTCACCCCTCCACTTT; CDR3: CASSRTRVNSPLHF
V: TRBV4-1; J: TRBJ1-2; D: NA; size: NA; DNA: TGCGCCAGCAGCCAAGGGGCCGGGGGGAACTATGGCTACACCTTC; CDR3: CASSQGAGGNYGYTF
V: TRBV28; J: TRBJ1-1; D: NA; size: NA; DNA: TGTGCCAGCAGAGCCCAAGGGACGAACACTGAAGCTTTCTTT; CDR3: CASRAQGTNTEAFF
V: TRBV9; J: TRBJ2-5; D: NA; size: NA; DNA: TGTGCCAGCAGCGGTACATTCGGCCAAGAGACCCAGTACTTC; CDR3: CASSGTFGQETQYF
V: TRBV9; J: TRBJ1-2; D: TRBD1; size: NA; DNA: TGTGCCAGCAGCGCACAGGGGGGGGCCGTAGGCTACACCTTC; CDR3: CASSAQGGAVGYTF
V: TRBV7-9; J: TRBJ2-5; D: NA; size: once; DNA: TGTGCCAGCAGCTTAGGCGTACAGGGATCCCAAGAGACCCAGTACTTC; CDR3: CASSLGVQGSQETQYF
V: TRBV16; J: TRBJ1-6; D: TRBD1; size: NA; DNA: TGTGCCAGCAGCCGACAGGGTGGGGATAATTCACCCCTCCACTTT; CDR3: CASSRQGGDNSPLHF
V: TRBV7-9; J: TRBJ1-2; D: NA; size: NA; DNA: TGTGCCAGCAGCAATTCCGGGGCCTCCTATGGCTACACCTTC; CDR3: CASSNSGASYGYTF
V: TRBV29-1; J: TRBJ2-7; D: NA; size: NA; DNA: TGCAGCGTTGTAGAGGGTCAGACCTACGAGCAGTACTTC; CDR3: CSVVEGQTYEQYF
V: TRBV9; J: TRBJ2-5; D: TRBD2; size: NA; DNA: TGTGCCAGCAGCGTAGGGACAGCGGGGGTCGAGACCCAGTACTTC; CDR3: CASSVGTAGVETQYF
V: TRBV9; J: TRBJ1-4; D: TRBD1; size: NA; DNA: TGTGCCAGCAGCGCCGAGGGGGCGACTAATGAAAAACTGTTTTTT; CDR3: CASSAEGATNEKLFF
V: TRBV5-4; J: TRBJ2-7; D: NA; size: NA; DNA: TGTGCCAGCAGTCTCAGGGCGGCTGGGGGGAGCGAGCAGTACTTC; CDR3: CASSLRAAGGSEQYF
V: TRBV11-2; J: TRBJ1-1; D: TRBD1; size: few; DNA: TGTGCCAGCAGCCCCTTTGGGACAGCAGAGCTTGAAGCTTTCTTT; CDR3: CASSPFGTAELEAFF
V: TRBV5-4; J: TRBJ2-5; D: TRBD2; size: once; DNA: TGTGCCAGCAGCTTGGGAAGGACTAGCGGGGGGTACCAAGAGACCCAGTACTTC; CDR3: CASSLGRTSGGYQETQYF
V: TRBV7-2; J: TRBJ2-5; D: NA; size: NA; DNA: TGTGCCAGCAGCTACGCAGTAAATGGGGGGCAAGAGACCCAGTACTTC; CDR3: CASSYAVNGGQETQYF
V: TRBV15; J: TRBJ1-6; D: TRBD1; size: NA; DNA: TGTGCCACCAGCAGAGCCGGGACAGGGGATTCACCCCTCCACTTT; CDR3: CATSRAGTGDSPLHF
V: TRBV7-9; J: TRBJ1-5; D: NA; size: NA; DNA: TGTGCCAGCAGCTCGGGGGGGAGGCCTGATCAGCCCCAGCATTTT; CDR3: CASSSGGRPDQPQHF
V: TRBV10-3; J: TRBJ1-1; D: TRBD1; size: few; DNA: TGTGCCATCAGTGAGTCCCCCCTGAGTCGACAGGGCTTCGTAACTGAAGCTTTCTTT; CDR3: CAISESPLSRQGFVTEAFF
V: TRBV5-5; J: TRBJ1-1; D: TRBD1; size: NA; DNA: TGTGCCAGCAGCTCCCGGGACAGGGTGAGTTTTACTGAAGCTTTCTTT; CDR3: CASSSRDRVSFTEAFF
V: TRBV27; J: TRBJ1-5; D: NA; size: NA; DNA: TGTGCCAGCAGTTTAAGAGGGTTGGGACAGCCCCAGCATTTT; CDR3: CASSLRGLGQPQHF
V: TRBV4-3; J: TRBJ1-4; D: TRBD1; size: NA; DNA: TGCGCCAGCAGCCAAGGGACAGGGATTAATGAAAAACTGTTTTTT; CDR3: CASSQGTGINEKLFF
V: TRBV5-6; J: TRBJ1-1; D: NA; size: NA; DNA: TGTGCCAGCAGCTTCCTTCGGGGGCAAGCTTTCTTT; CDR3: CASSFLRGQAFF
V: TRBV29-1; J: TRBJ1-2; D: TRBD1; size: NA; DNA: TGCAGCGTTGGGCAGGGGGCATCGGCATCTGGTGGCTACACCTTC; CDR3: CSVGQGASASGGYTF
V: TRBV13; J: TRBJ2-7; D: NA; size: once; DNA: TGTGCCAGCAGCTTGGGGGTCTCCTACGAGCAGTACTTC; CDR3: CASSLGVSYEQYF
V: TRBV10-1; J: TRBJ2-1; D: NA; size: NA; DNA: TGCGCCAGCAGTGAAGGTGGGCAGGGTAGCGCCAATGAGCAGTTCTTC; CDR3: CASSEGGQGSANEQFF
V: TRBV7-7; J: TRBJ2-5; D: NA; size: NA; DNA: TGTGCTAGCAGCCCCCGGAGGGGGATGCAAGAGACCCAGTACTTC; CDR3: CASSPRRGMQETQYF
V: TRBV6-5; J: TRBJ1-2; D: NA; size: once; DNA: TGTGCCAGCAGAATCACTTCCTATGGCTACACCTTC; CDR3: CASRITSYGYTF